This is a list of T cell receptor beta chains from one sample in a study of Graves' ophthalmopathy and Graves' hyperthyroidism. TCRdb reanalysed the multiplex PCR reads using MiXCR and keeps one entry per CDR3 protein. The sample has more than 1,000,000 distinct CDR3 sequences; about 38% are singletons. The sequenced sample consisted of peripheral blood or thyroid tissue (not recorded which). Receptor source: an adult man with Graves' hyperthyroidism. Both conserved end residues are part of each CDR3. The order of the fields is clone size, J gene, V gene, D gene, CDR3 DNA, CDR3 protein. D genes are given only for firm matches. Clone size appears in some rows only: once, few, many, or a class for an expanded clone.

size: -
J: TRBJ1-5
V: TRBV2
D: -
DNA: TGTGCCAGCAGTGTTCGGGGGGCAGGCAATCAGCCCCAGCATTTT
CDR3: CASSVRGAGNQPQHF

size: -
J: TRBJ2-7
V: TRBV7-6
D: -
DNA: TGTGCCAGCAGCTTAGCGCGGTGGGAGCTGCTCACCGGGGAGCAGTACTTC
CDR3: CASSLARWELLTGEQYF

size: -
J: TRBJ2-2
V: TRBV4-3
D: TRBD2
DNA: TGCGCCAGCAGCCAAGATATCGTTAGCGGGATAAACGGGGAGCTGTTTTTT
CDR3: CASSQDIVSGINGELFF

size: -
J: TRBJ2-5
V: TRBV14
D: -
DNA: TGTGCCAGCAGCCAAGCCCTAAACAGGGTATGCGGGAGACGACAAGAGACCCAGTACTTC
CDR3: CASSQALNRVCGRRQETQYF

size: -
J: TRBJ2-7
V: TRBV2
D: -
DNA: TGTGCCAGCAGTGAAGCCCCTCCCTACGAGCAGTACTTC
CDR3: CASSEAPPYEQYF

size: many
J: TRBJ1-2
V: TRBV11-2
D: -
DNA: TGTGCCAGCAGCCCCGAAGCCAGGAACTATGGCTACACCTTC
CDR3: CASSPEARNYGYTF

size: -
J: TRBJ1-1
V: TRBV7-8
D: -
DNA: TGTGCCAGCAAGAAAATTGGCACTGAAGCTTTCTTT
CDR3: CASKKIGTEAFF

size: few
J: TRBJ1-6
V: TRBV5-1
D: TRBD1
DNA: TGCGCCAGCAGCTTGGTTGTGACAGGGGATTCACCCCTCCACTTT
CDR3: CASSLVVTGDSPLHF

size: -
J: TRBJ1-1
V: TRBV24-1
D: -
DNA: TGTGCCGCCTCCGGACAGAACACTGAAGCTTTCTTT
CDR3: CAASGQNTEAFF

size: -
J: TRBJ1-2
V: TRBV7-2
D: TRBD1
DNA: TGTGCCAGCAGCTTAGGACGGTCAGGGGGCTCTGGCTACACCTTC
CDR3: CASSLGRSGGSGYTF

size: -
J: TRBJ1-2
V: TRBV10-2
D: -
DNA: TGCGCCAGCAGTGAGCCGGACGAATCGGTCGGCAATGGCTACACCTTC
CDR3: CASSEPDESVGNGYTF

size: -
J: TRBJ2-7
V: TRBV10-3
D: -
DNA: TGTGCCATCAGCACGGACGGCCTCTACGAGCAGTACTTC
CDR3: CAISTDGLYEQYF

size: few
J: TRBJ1-2
V: TRBV25-1
D: -
DNA: TGTGCCAGCAGTGGACCGGGCACAGGCCCTTATGGCTACACCTTC
CDR3: CASSGPGTGPYGYTF

size: few
J: TRBJ1-4
V: TRBV19
D: -
DNA: TGTGCCAGTACGTCCGCGAGCTCGGGGAATGAAAAACTGTTTTTT
CDR3: CASTSASSGNEKLFF

size: few
J: TRBJ2-7
V: TRBV6-6
D: TRBD2
DNA: TGTGCCACCTCATTCCCCGGGACTAGCGGGAGAGGGTACGAGCAGTACTTC
CDR3: CATSFPGTSGRGYEQYF

size: -
J: TRBJ2-7
V: TRBV10-3
D: -
DNA: TGTGCCATCAGTGAGACTAGTCAGGACACACAGGGCGAGCAGTACTTC
CDR3: CAISETSQDTQGEQYF

size: few
J: TRBJ1-2
V: TRBV7-8
D: -
DNA: TGTGCCAGCAGCTTCGCTGCCGGGGGGAGAGACTATGGCTACACCTTC
CDR3: CASSFAAGGRDYGYTF

size: -
J: TRBJ1-4
V: TRBV12-3/TRBV12-4
D: -
DNA: TGTGCCAGCAGTTTAGGACAGAACCTTAATGAAAAACTGTTTTTT
CDR3: CASSLGQNLNEKLFF

size: many
J: TRBJ1-1
V: TRBV7-9
D: TRBD1
DNA: TGTGCCAGCAGCGTACAGGGGGCCGGCACTGAAGCTTTCTTT
CDR3: CASSVQGAGTEAFF

size: -
J: TRBJ2-7
V: TRBV5-1
D: -
DNA: TGCGCCACCCGGGATGGGATTGTCTCCTACGAGCAGTACTTC
CDR3: CATRDGIVSYEQYF

size: -
J: TRBJ1-5
V: TRBV29-1
D: -
DNA: TGCAGCGACCCAAACAGTAGCAATCAGCCCCAGCATTTT
CDR3: CSDPNSSNQPQHF

size: many
J: TRBJ2-7
V: TRBV7-9
D: -
DNA: TGTGCCAGCAGCGATCGGGGGACATTCTACGAGCAGTACTTC
CDR3: CASSDRGTFYEQYF

size: many
J: TRBJ2-5
V: TRBV15
D: -
DNA: TGTGCCACCAGCACCGAACAGGAGACCCAGTACTTC
CDR3: CATSTEQETQYF

size: -
J: TRBJ1-4
V: TRBV7-9
D: -
DNA: TGTGCCAGCAGCTTAGCCGGGGAGGAAAAACTGTTTTTT
CDR3: CASSLAGEEKLFF

size: -
J: TRBJ2-2
V: TRBV7-8
D: -
DNA: TGTGCCAGCAGCTTACTTATCAGGAACACCGGGGAGCTGTTTTTT
CDR3: CASSLLIRNTGELFF

size: many
J: TRBJ2-5
V: TRBV6-5
D: -
DNA: TGTGCCAGCAGTTACTCGATCAGGGTTCGCCAAGAGACCCAGTACTTC
CDR3: CASSYSIRVRQETQYF

size: -
J: TRBJ1-6
V: TRBV30
D: TRBD1
DNA: TGTGCCTCGGCCGGAGGGACAGCAAATTCACCCCTCCACTTT
CDR3: CASAGGTANSPLHF

size: few
J: TRBJ2-7
V: TRBV9
D: -
DNA: TGTGCCAGCAGCCAAGATCTATGGGGACGAAGTTGGGAGCAGTACTTC
CDR3: CASSQDLWGRSWEQYF

size: -
J: TRBJ1-4
V: TRBV7-9
D: -
DNA: TGTGCCAGCAGCTCTCGACGGCCAACTAATGAAAAACTGTTTTTT
CDR3: CASSSRRPTNEKLFF

size: -
J: TRBJ1-2
V: TRBV12-3/TRBV12-4
D: -
DNA: TGTGCTAGTGGCAGCGGAGGCTTCTATGGCTACACCTTC
CDR3: CASGSGGFYGYTF

size: -
J: TRBJ2-5
V: TRBV27
D: -
DNA: TGTGCCAGCAGTTTGCTCTGGGGACCTCAAGAGACCCAGTACTTC
CDR3: CASSLLWGPQETQYF

size: few
J: TRBJ1-1
V: TRBV5-1
D: -
DNA: TGCGCCAGCCGAGGGAGGTACAGCTCCAACACTGAAGCTTTCTTT
CDR3: CASRGRYSSNTEAFF

size: many
J: TRBJ1-2
V: TRBV7-9
D: -
DNA: TGTGCCAGCAGCTTAGTGTTTGGGGCTGGCTACACCTTC
CDR3: CASSLVFGAGYTF